The source of this T cell receptor (beta chain) is a study of STAT5B mutations in CD4+ large granular lymphocyte leukemia. Libraries were prepared by immunoSEQ multiplex PCR; TCRdb keeps only in-frame clonotypes and omits some of them. The repertoire holds tens of thousands of clones, with approximately 82% as singletons. Remarks on this clone: Its antigen is not identified.

The germline V gene encodes CDR1 KGHSH and CDR2 LQKENI. There are 13 residues in the CDR3. Trimming took off 3 bases at V and 5 bases at J, with 8 bases between the two ends. Whole-study results and caveats: Patient CD4-sorted repertoires stayed more clonal than healthy ones after leukemic-clone removal. Compared with healthy controls (2/35), patient top clones favored TRBV06 (8/27).

The sample was CD4+ T cells from blood buffy coats. This sequence was found in a human donor in good health. This sequence joins TRBV18 and TRBJ2-1; D is unclear. CDR3 coding DNA: TGTGCCAGCTCACCCTTCCGGGACAATGAGCAGTTCTTC. Its protein product is CASSPFRDNEQFF. Full variable domain (remainder filled in from reference TRBV18 and TRBJ2-1): NAGVMQNPRHLVRRRGQEARLRCSPMKGHSHVYWYRQLPEEGLKFMVYLQKENIIDESGMPKERFSAEFPKEGPSILRIQQVVRGDSAAYFCASSPFRDNEQFFGPGTRLTVL.